This paragraph covers one TCR beta chain sequence. This clone showed up many times. Which antigen it targets is not known. Base qualities are not provided; no much larger clone lies one nucleotide away. On the day of marrow donation, related bone marrow donors gave peripheral blood samples. Peripheral blood and bone marrow mononuclear cells were isolated by Ficoll-Hypaque density centrifugation and were cryopreserved. This record belongs to a study of T cells after posttransplantation cyclophosphamide listed by TCRdb under 2016. Broadly, across the study: T cell repertoire reconstitution was tracked by TRB sequencing after myeloablative bone marrow transplantation in which posttransplantation cyclophosphamide was used as GVHD prophylaxis. Antigen receptor sequencing was done on samples from some 35 PTCy-treated patients and from approximately 15 related bone marrow donors of those patients. TRB sequencing was performed on blood from all 34 PTCy patients with 1-year posttransplant specimens. Up to about 3 additional blood samples from 2 to 5.2 years after transplant were also TRB-sequenced in 3 patients, as was pretransplant blood from 4 patients. Because TRA and TRB clonality correlated tightly in 9 samples, later TCR analyses were limited to TRB. Public TRB sequences were checked against a database of over 3,000 sequences associated with responses to pathogens, tumor antigens, self-antigens and alloantigens. Broader findings and caveats from the paper: Donor-recipient similarity was low at 1-2 months but rose over the first year, and later blood repertoires were often dominated by donor CD8+ memory clones. Across 35 to 45 patients, TRB clonality was highly associated with recipient CMV seropositivity and CMV reactivation, and diversity in PTCy patients was similar to diversity in CNI/methotrexate controls. The TRB repertoires of T cells infiltrating skin or the GI tract showed only limited overlap with the TRB repertoires found in blood.

Counted from cysteine to phenylalanine, this CDR3 has 13 amino acids. Here the CDR3 DNA is all that survives: 39 bases in frame from base 1. CDR1 is given as MNHEY and CDR2 as SVGAGI, both from the germline V gene. V and J are trimmed by 6 bases and 2 bases, and the gene matches miss 1 base of the junction. Genomic DNA was the input for TRB sequencing, which was run either with the immunoSEQ assay at survey resolution or with the hsTCRB kit. Per the original workflow: The immunoSEQ software handled initial read processing, and the LymphoSeq R package was used for repertoire analyses. For each TRB dataset, clonality was calculated as 1 minus normalized Shannon entropy, and the Gini coefficient was computed as well. To infer phenotypes in unsorted samples, TRB sequences from sorted subsets of the recipient or donor were mapped onto the unsorted samples of the same recipient. What TCRdb holds here is the immuneACCESS table cut down to in-frame rearrangements. Part of the clones is not present; checked against another copy, under half of the missing clones reflect an unresolved V gene, and the others are unexplained. V and J calls and clone size are as listed in that table; D and trimming were resolved from the DNA. There are about 24,000 clones in this sample, and none of them is a singleton. The ten largest clones represent under 5% of the sample.

The rearranged chain carries TRBV6-5 and TRBJ2-3; 8 bases in the junction line up with TRBD2. The receptor comes from a woman in her forties or fifties in good health, CMV-negative, and a related stem cell transplant donor. Sequencing used PBMCs. The DNA is TGTGCCAGCAGACTAGCGGCCACAGATACGCAGTATTTT. This is translated as CASRLAATDTQYF.